Presented here are 14 T cell receptor beta chains from one specimen sequenced in a study of blood T cell repertoires in COVID-19. TCRdb's copy holds only in-frame clones and misses some; the assay was immunoSEQ multiplex PCR. The sample has about 380,000 clones, 88% seen once. The sample consisted of PBMCs or T cells enriched from blood (not recorded which). The receptor source for this set is a woman younger than 30 who had recovered from COVID-19.

A word on this clone: The same CDR3 can be traced to other DNA sequences in this sample. V gene TRBV30 combines with J gene TRBJ1-1; TRBD1 agrees at 8 bases. Germline V gene lookup returns CDR1 GTSNPN and CDR2 SVGIG (reference sequence). The ends lost 3 bases at V and 0 bases at J; junction bases unmatched: 0. The CDR3 covers 13 residues. CDR3: CAWRQGVNTEAFF. The CDR3 nucleotides are TGTGCCTGGAGACAGGGGGTGAACACTGAAGCTTTCTTT.

This chain connects TRBV7-3 to TRBJ2-3, with TRBD1 matching over 10 bases. The CDR3 consists of 15 residues. Germline values: CDR1 SGHTA, CDR2 FQGTGA. The ends lost 5 bases at V and 3 bases at J; junction bases unmatched: 5. The CDR3 nucleotides are TGTGCCAGCAGCCAGACAGGGGGCAGGACAGATACGCAGTATTTT. It translates to CASSQTGGRTDTQYF.

This sequence joins TRBV30 and TRBJ1-2, with 11 bases lining up with TRBD1. Germline loops: CDR1 GTSNPN, CDR2 SVGIG (reference sequence). Trimming cost V 8 bases and J 1 base; bases outside gene matches: 9. This CDR3 is built from 15 residues. CDR3: CARTGGGGNNYGYTF. The CDR3, as DNA: TGTGCCCGGACAGGGGGCGGCGGAAATAACTATGGCTACACCTTC.

Written as DNA, the CDR3 is TGTGCCAGCAGCCAAGCTAGGGGTTCACCCCTCCACTTT. Amino acids: CASSQARGSPLHF. The chain is built from TRBV14 and TRBJ1-6, with TRBD1 as a possible D gene (5 bases). Per germline, CDR1 SGHDN and CDR2 FVKESK. The CDR3 spans 13 residues. V was trimmed by 1 base and J by 9 bases, leaving 7 bases between them.

V is TRBV3-1 (or the pseudogene TRBV3-2) and J is TRBJ2-2; 11 nucleotides align to TRBD2. With 0 bases clipped from V and 1 base from J, the junction kept 4 bases outside the gene matches. The CDR3 loop spans 18 amino acids. CDR1 and CDR2 (germline): LGHDT, YNNKEL (reference sequence). The DNA of the CDR3 is TGTGCCAGCAGCCAAGACCCTCTAGCGGGGGGGAACACCGGGGAGCTGTTTTTT. This codes for CASSQDPLAGGNTGELFF.

A few counts support this clone. CDR3 coding DNA: TGTGCCATCACCGCAGGGGCCGATAACTATGGCTACACCTTC. This codes for CAITAGADNYGYTF. The V and J genes are TRBV10-3 and TRBJ1-2; tentatively, D is TRBD1 (6 bases). V was pared by 7 bases and J by 1 base, with 13 bases between. The V gene's germline CDR1 is ENHRY and CDR2 SYGVKD. The CDR3 is 14 residues long.

As concerns this clone: One end of the junction is discordant with germline, which a read error may explain. The chain employs TRBV11-2 and TRBJ1-5; D ambiguous. The CDR3 runs to 15 residues. Germline values: CDR1 SGHAT, CDR2 FQNNGV. The CDR3 sequence: CASSLDGGFNQPQHF. The DNA of the CDR3 is TGTGCCAGCAGCCTAGACGGCGGATTCAATCAGCCCCAGCATTTT.

This chain uses TRBV28 with TRBJ1-6; TRBD1 might be the D (6 bases). The CDR3 spans 13 residues. V was pared by 6 bases and J by 9 bases, with 12 bases between. Germline CDR1 and CDR2: MDHEN and SYDVKM. The CDR3 DNA follows: TGTGCCAGCAGGCAGGGGTGGAGTTCACCCCTCCACTTT. Translated, it gives CASRQGWSSPLHF.

The chain employs TRBV4-1 and TRBJ1-1; tentative D call: TRBD1 (5 bases). Trimming removed 6 bases from V and 0 bases from J, with 14 bases in between. This CDR3 comprises 15 residues. CDR1 MGHRA and CDR2 YSYEKL come from the germline V gene. As DNA, the CDR3 is TGCGCCAGCAGGTTCGGGGAGGGGATGAACACTGAAGCTTTCTTT. This encodes CASRFGEGMNTEAFF.

The chain joins TRBV10-3 to TRBJ1-6; 10 bases are shared with TRBD1. Per the germline V gene, CDR1 is ENHRY and CDR2 is SYGVKD. Unmatched junction bases numbered 19, after V lost 10 bases and J lost 10 bases. This CDR3 comprises 17 residues. CDR3 residues: CATQSPATGGAGSPLHF. Here the CDR3 DNA reads TGTGCCACCCAATCCCCTGCGACAGGGGGCGCGGGGTCACCCCTCCACTTT.

This chain connects TRBV6-5 to TRBJ1-1; TRBD1 is a possible D gene (6 bases). This CDR3 comprises 15 residues. Germline V gene sequence: CDR1 MNHEY, CDR2 SVGAGI. The V end was cut by 0 bases, the J end by 5 bases, with 13 bases between. CDR3 sequence reads: CASSYSRGGGTEAFF. The CDR3 DNA is TGTGCCAGCAGTTACTCTCGAGGGGGGGGAACTGAAGCTTTCTTT.

This chain connects TRBV5-5 to TRBJ1-6; 7 bases match TRBD1. The CDR3 sequence is 14 residues long. V lost 2 bases and J lost 6; bases outside the gene matches: 2. Germline CDR1 is SGHKS and CDR2 is YYEKEE (reference sequence). CDR3 residues: CASSLRQGNSPLHF. The CDR3, as DNA: TGTGCCAGCAGCTTAAGACAGGGTAATTCACCCCTCCACTTT. The variable domain in full, completed from reference TRBV5-5 and TRBJ1-6, reads DAGVTQSPTHLIKTRGQQVTLRCSPISGHKSVSWYQQVLGQGPQFIFQYYEKEERGRGNFPDRFSARQFPNYSSELNVNALLLGDSALYLCASSLRQGNSPLHFGNGTRLTVT.

The J gene is TRBJ2-1, the V gene TRBV7-3; 9 bases are a match to TRBD2. V dropped 0 bases and J dropped 2; count of bases not matched to a gene: 2. This CDR3 has 16 amino acids. Germline CDR1 SGHTA, CDR2 FQGTGA. The CDR3 protein is CASSLTAGGTYNEQFF. The CDR3 coding sequence is TGTGCCAGCAGCTTAACTGCGGGGGGGACCTACAATGAGCAGTTCTTC.

The chain joins TRBV19 to TRBJ1-6; D may be TRBD1 (6 bases). This CDR3 region has 15 residues. Trimming shortened V by 5 bases and J by 10 bases, and 18 bases separated the two germline ends. The V gene's germline CDR1 is LNHDA and CDR2 SQIVND (reference sequence). CDR3 bases: TGTGCCAGTAGTTCCACAGGGCAAAGTAGCTCACCCCTCCACTTT. This sequence encodes CASSSTGQSSSPLHF.